The 5 T cell receptor beta chains in this list originate from one sample, sequenced in a study of blood T cells in healthy people across ages. With a J-beta primer mix and a sample-barcoded 5' primer, a second PCR ran about 6 to 11 cycles. TCRdb analysed the 5' RACE reads with MiXCR anew, one entry per CDR3 protein. The sample has about 800,000 distinct CDR3 sequences; roughly 64% are singletons. The source material was blood. The receptor source for this set is a man between 25 and 39 years old in good health.

V gene TRBV12-3 or TRBV12-4 combines with J gene TRBJ2-1; tentatively, D is TRBD1 (5 bases). The CDR3 loop spans 13 amino acids. V was shortened by 4 bases and J by 8 bases, with 12 bases between the two germline ends. The CDR3 here is CASSWGPTHEQFF. The CDR3 DNA sequence: TGTGCCAGCAGTTGGGGCCCCACGCATGAGCAGTTCTTC.

Regarding this clonotype: Its ends do not fully match the called genes, so a read error is possible. This chain links TRBV11-1 with TRBJ2-3, with TRBD1 as a possible D gene (6 bases). The CDR3 spans 15 residues. CDR1 and CDR2 (germline): SGHAT, FQDESV (reference sequence). CDR3: CAGSLQGGSTDTQYF. As DNA, the CDR3 is TGTGCCGGCAGCTTACAGGGCGGGAGCACAGATACGCAGTATTTT.

The chain combines TRBV25-1 with TRBJ2-7; TRBD2 agrees at 14 bases. CDR1 is MGHDK and CDR2 is SYGVNS in the germline V gene. This CDR3 region has 18 residues. V lost 1 base, J lost 7 bases, and 12 bases stayed unmatched. The CDR3 coding sequence is TGTGCCAGCAGTGAATTCGGACTAGCGGGAGGCCAATCGGGAGAGCAGTACTTC. Translated: CASSEFGLAGGQSGEQYF.

This clonotype came up a few times. This chain connects TRBV9 to TRBJ2-1, with 7 bases aligning to TRBD2. The V and J ends lost 0 bases and 4 bases, in that order; junction bases with no gene match: 4. Germline-derived CDR1 and CDR2 are SGDLS and YYNGEE. The CDR3 is 15 amino acids. CDR3 DNA: TGTGCCAGCAGCGTAGGCGCGGGAGTGTACAATGAGCAGTTCTTC. This translates into CASSVGAGVYNEQFF.

This clonotype was seen only a few times. This rearrangement joins TRBV7-9 to TRBJ2-5; 7 nucleotides align to TRBD1. CDR1 is SEHNR and CDR2 is FQNEAQ in the germline V gene (reference sequence). The V and J ends lost 8 bases and 3 bases, in that order; junction bases with no gene match: 6. This CDR3 is built from 13 residues. The CDR3 region is CASASGQEETQYF. CDR3 bases: TGTGCCAGCGCCAGTGGACAGGAAGAGACCCAGTACTTC. The whole variable domain, remainder taken from reference TRBV7-9 and TRBJ2-5, is DTGVSQNPRHKITKRGQNVTFRCDPISEHNRLYWYRQTLGQGPEFLTYFQNEAQLEKSRLLSDRFSAERPKGSFSTLEIQRTEQGDSAMYLCASASGQEETQYFGPGTRLLVL.